This T cell receptor beta chain derives from a study of OX40 agonist ivuxolimab in advanced cancers. Overall study: The patients received agonistic anti-OX40 (CD134) antibody ivuxolimab. Subjects had a mean age of about 60 years, with a range of about 23 to 79; about 83% were male. Three patients had partial responses: one hepatocellular carcinoma, two cutaneous melanoma.

Germline CDR1 reads SGHTA; CDR2 reads FQGTGA. CDR3 size: 16 residues. Trimming took 5 bases from V and 4 from J; bases not matched to a gene: 7. Broader study findings: Some nonresponders also had low normalized T-cell clonal expansion.

Using immunoSEQ multiplex PCR, the repertoire was profiled, and TCRdb retains in-frame clones only, with some absent. The sample has 30,000 to 45,000 clones, 70% to 85% seen once; the top ten hold 1.8%. About this clone: What it recognizes is unknown.

Material: CD4+ or CD8+ T cells sorted from blood, obtained in a trial of the OX40 agonist ivuxolimab. The gene calls are TRBV7-3 and TRBJ2-3; 12 nucleotides align to TRBD1. The sequence derives from an adult with an advanced solid tumor such as melanoma, head and neck, liver or kidney cancer. CDR3 DNA: TGTGCCAGCAGCCTGACCGGGACAGGGGGCGCAGATACGCAGTATTTT. Amino acids: CASSLTGTGGADTQYF.